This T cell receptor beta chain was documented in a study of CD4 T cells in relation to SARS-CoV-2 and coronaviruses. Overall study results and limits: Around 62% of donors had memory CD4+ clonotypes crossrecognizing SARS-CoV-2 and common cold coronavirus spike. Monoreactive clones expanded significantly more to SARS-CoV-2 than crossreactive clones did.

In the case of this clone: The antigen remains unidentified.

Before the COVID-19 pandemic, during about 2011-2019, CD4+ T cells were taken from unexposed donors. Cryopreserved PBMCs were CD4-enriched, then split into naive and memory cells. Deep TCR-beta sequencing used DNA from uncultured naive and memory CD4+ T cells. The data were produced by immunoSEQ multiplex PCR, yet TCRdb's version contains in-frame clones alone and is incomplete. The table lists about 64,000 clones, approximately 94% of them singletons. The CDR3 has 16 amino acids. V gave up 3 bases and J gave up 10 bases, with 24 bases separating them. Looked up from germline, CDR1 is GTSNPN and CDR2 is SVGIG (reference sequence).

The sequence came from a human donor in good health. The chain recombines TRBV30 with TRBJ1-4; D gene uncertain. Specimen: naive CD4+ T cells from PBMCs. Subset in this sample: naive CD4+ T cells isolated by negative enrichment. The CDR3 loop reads CAWREGRALMIGKLFF. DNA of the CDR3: TGTGCCTGGAGGGAAGGGAGGGCGTTGATGATTGGAAAACTGTTTTTT.